What follows is one TCR beta chain and its context. This record belongs to a study of blood T cell repertoires in COVID-19. Turning to the study itself: PBMCs, B-cell-depleted T cells, or T cells were the source of the cDNA or gDNA that made up the material.

The data were produced by immunoSEQ multiplex PCR, yet TCRdb's version contains in-frame clones alone and is incomplete. The table has 540,000 or so clones, roughly 89% seen once. J lost 3 bases, V lost 4 bases, and 11 bases had no gene match. CDR1 and CDR2 (germline): SNHLY, FYNNEI. There are 16 residues in the CDR3. The V and J genes are TRBV2 and TRBJ2-5, with 7 bases matching TRBD2. Input material: peripheral blood. The source is a woman aged 50 to 60 with COVID-19, enrolled during active disease. The CDR3 loop is CASSVLSGAGKETQYF. CDR3 coding DNA: TGTGCCAGCAGTGTACTGAGCGGAGCGGGGAAAGAGACCCAGTACTTC.